This T cell receptor (beta chain) was identified during a study of early T cells in non-severe SARS-CoV-2 infection (dated by TCRdb to the early 2020s). Broadly, across the study: TCR sequencing used bulk RNA from unsorted whole blood, so alpha and beta chains could not be paired.

The receptor library was made with 5' RACE. Sequencing took place on a NextSeq 500. To correct for sequencing error and PCR bias, the TCR library protocol tagged individual cDNA molecules with unique molecular identifiers. Both TCR alpha and beta chains were sequenced, and tight co-correlation was observed between alpha and beta sequence abundances in each sample. Concerning the study's data processing: Decombinator V4 was used to annotate TCR sequences for V gene, J gene and CDR3. TCRs were defined as expanded if a significant change between any two time points was detected under a Poisson model with p below 0.0001. TCR abundances were normalised to the total number of TCRs sequenced in each sample and reported as counts per million. VDJdb, accessed on 1 November 2021, was searched for TCRs annotated for CMV, EBV and SARS-CoV-2, and TCRs annotated for more than one antigen were excluded. TCRdb's own reprocessing of the public reads used fastp at Q25 and MiXCR and kept productive beta chains. Every entry covers one CDR3 protein and lists the most common genes and DNA from its rows. It is TCRdb's table, rather than the study itself, that gives the V and J calls and clone size. The sample table lists about 55,000 distinct CDR3 sequences, 6.6% of them with a count of one. The ten largest clones take up approximately 6.3% of the sample.

This was a case-control study nested in a cohort of healthcare workers in London, UK, who had nasopharyngeal swab PCR tests and blood samples taken every week. Healthcare workers were enrolled in the week of the UK lockdown, from 23 to 31 March 2020, and were followed every week for up to roughly 15 weeks. About this clonotype: What antigen it recognizes has not been identified. Base qualities are not at hand, and no much larger clone is one base apart.

Summary of the overall study and its limitations: VDJdb matching was skewed toward anti-spike CD8 responses and likely underestimated virus-specific expansions by missing private and CD4 specificities.

The sample consisted of whole blood, taken at baseline. This receptor was taken from an adult who was a healthcare worker with PCR-confirmed SARS-CoV-2 infection or an uninfected control (not recorded which).

The CDR3 amino acid sequence is: CAVGGGPSSYEQYF. The DNA sequence is given as TGTGCAGTCGGGGGGGGCCCTAGCTCCTACGAGCAGTACTTC. This chain joins TRBV28 to TRBJ2-7, with 8 bases matching TRBD2. Reading from cysteine to phenylalanine, the CDR3 counts 14 amino acids. Solely the CDR3 DNA is kept, with 42 bases framed from the first base. Reading the germline V gene gives CDR1 MDHEN and CDR2 SYDVKM.